This T cell receptor (beta chain) was sequenced for a study of early T cells in non-severe SARS-CoV-2 infection (dated by TCRdb to the early 2020s). As for the study more broadly: TCR sequencing used bulk RNA from unsorted whole blood, so alpha and beta chains could not be paired.

The library relied on 5' RACE. The instrument was a NextSeq 500. The TCR library protocol attached unique molecular identifiers to individual cDNA molecules to correct for sequencing error and PCR bias. Both TCR alpha and beta chains were sequenced, and tight co-correlation was observed between alpha and beta sequence abundances in each sample. In the authors' own workflow: Decombinator V4 was used to annotate TCR sequences for V gene, J gene and CDR3. Expanded TCRs were defined as changing significantly between any two time points under a Poisson model with p below 0.0001. TCR abundances were normalised to the total number of TCRs sequenced in each sample and reported as counts per million. MAIT TCRs were defined by TRAV1-2 paired with TRAJ12, TRAJ20 or TRAJ33, and iNKT TCRs by TRAV10 paired with TRAJ18. VDJdb, accessed 1 November 2021, was searched for CMV, EBV and SARS-CoV-2 annotated TCRs, excluding TCRs annotated for multiple antigens. The raw public reads went through TCRdb reprocessing: fastp at Q25, MiXCR clone calling, in-frame beta chains kept. Rows with a matching CDR3 protein are joined into one entry that keeps the most common DNA and genes. TCRdb's processing, not the study's, gives the V and J calls here. The sample includes tens of thousands of distinct CDR3 sequences, with almost 7.5% observed a single time. The ten largest clones add up to roughly 8% of the sample.

From cysteine to phenylalanine, the CDR3 is 15 amino acids long. Of all the DNA, just the CDR3 is kept, 45 bases in frame from base 1. Trimming costs V 1 base and J 6 bases, and their ends lie 13 bases apart. Sequences SGHTA (CDR1) and FQGNSA (CDR2) are obtained from the germline V gene. General conclusions and limits of the study: VDJdb matching was skewed toward anti-spike CD8 responses, so virus-specific expansions were likely underestimated and private and CD4 specificities were missed.

This was a case-control study nested in a cohort of healthcare workers in London, UK, who had nasopharyngeal swab PCR tests and blood samples taken every week. Healthcare workers were enrolled in the week of the UK lockdown, from 23 to 31 March 2020, and were followed every week for up to roughly 15 weeks. Only a few counts were recorded for this clonotype. This clone's antigen is unknown. There are no base qualities to consult, and no much larger clone falls within one base. This chain joins TRBV7-2 to TRBJ1-5; the D gene is perhaps TRBD1, on 5 matching bases. The sequence derives from an adult who was a healthcare worker with PCR-confirmed SARS-CoV-2 infection or an uninfected control (not recorded which). The sequencing input was whole blood. The DNA is TGTGCCAGCAGCTTAGGACGGGGCTGGAGTCAGCCCCAGCATTTT. The encoded protein is CASSLGRGWSQPQHF.